This T cell receptor beta chain was captured in a study of CD8+ T cells in alopecia areata. This sample's treatment: oral pan-JAK inhibitor, 5-10 mg twice daily. Germline V gene lookup returns CDR1 SQVTM and CDR2 ANQGSEA. The CDR3 spans 13 residues. V lost 4 bases, J lost 7 bases, and 9 bases stayed unmatched. RNA was isolated and reverse transcribed to cDNA, the sequencing template. Sequencing was performed with immunoSEQ multiplex PCR; in TCRdb, only in-frame clones are kept and a portion is missing. This repertoire shows some 160,000 clones, 50% to 70% found once; its top ten account for 0.9% to 1%.

The starting material was CD4+ T cells sorted from blood, obtained at week 4, from a patient treated with tofacitinib. The chain is built from TRBV29-1 and TRBJ1-1; 7 nucleotides agree with TRBD1. This receptor was taken from a human donor with alopecia areata. DNA of the CDR3: TGCAGCGTTGGGGGACAGAACGTGGATGAAGCTTTCTTT. It specifies CSVGGQNVDEAFF.